A selection of T cell receptor beta chains follows, all from one sample in a study of shared clonotypes between healthy human individuals. Data came from immunoSEQ multiplex PCR; TCRdb stores just in-frame clones and leaves some out. The sample contains millions of clones, 93% of which appear only once. Sequencing used naive CD4+ T cells from PBMCs. These receptors were collected from a man between 18 and 35 years old in good health. Some clones in this sample may be carry-over from other donors' samples. CDR3s include the opening cysteine and the closing phenylalanine or tryptophan. The D gene is left open where the match is weak.

>NA|TRBV28|TRBJ2-5
CASSPGGVRETQYF
TGTGCCAGCAGTCCCGGAGGGGTTCGAGAGACCCAGTACTTC
>NA|TRBV28|TRBJ2-2
CASSPQAGASNTGELFF
TGTGCCAGCAGCCCCCAGGCAGGGGCCTCGAACACCGGGGAGCTGTTTTTT
>NA|TRBV30|TRBJ2-2
CAWSGDQRGRDTGELFF
TGTGCCTGGAGCGGGGACCAACGGGGAAGGGACACCGGGGAGCTGTTTTTT
>TRBD2|TRBV4-1|TRBJ2-1
CASRSGLAGYNEQFF
TGCGCCAGCCGATCGGGACTAGCGGGTTACAATGAGCAGTTCTTC
>TRBD2|TRBV5-1|TRBJ2-1
CASSGTSGRAGYNEQFF
TGCGCCAGCAGCGGGACTAGCGGGAGGGCGGGGTACAATGAGCAGTTCTTC
>TRBD1|TRBV28|TRBJ1-2
CASSPQPGQGAYYGYTF
TGTGCCAGCAGTCCCCAGCCCGGACAGGGGGCTTACTATGGCTACACCTTC
>NA|TRBV19|TRBJ2-3
CDSDTQYF
TGTGACTCAGATACGCAGTATTTT
>TRBD1|TRBV5-5|TRBJ1-1
CASGGRGQGYSRNTEAFF
TGTGCCAGCGGCGGGCGAGGACAGGGGTATTCTCGGAACACTGAAGCTTTCTTT
>TRBD2|TRBV10-1|TRBJ2-1
CASSESRTSGKNEQFF
TGCGCCAGCAGTGAGTCCCGGACTAGCGGGAAGAATGAGCAGTTCTTC
>TRBD1|TRBV28|TRBJ1-2
CASSSTGGNHYGYTF
TGTGCCAGCAGTTCGACAGGGGGTAATCACTATGGCTACACCTTC
>NA|TRBV6-6|TRBJ1-1
CASSYHPRTNPGAFF
TGTGCCAGCAGTTATCATCCGCGGACTAATCCGGGAGCTTTCTTT
>TRBD2|TRBV28|TRBJ2-1
CASKGGTAMFF
TGTGCCAGCAAGGGAGGGACGGCGATGTTCTTC
>NA|TRBV5-1|TRBJ2-3
CASSSGVSLVNYPTDTQYF
TGCGCCAGCAGCTCCGGGGTCTCCTTGGTGAACTATCCCACAGATACGCAGTATTTT
>NA|TRBV6-1|TRBJ2-1
CASSLDSSYNEQFF
TGTGCCAGCAGTCTGGACTCCTCCTACAATGAGCAGTTCTTC
>TRBD2|TRBV4-3|TRBJ2-1
CASSQGAGEISNEQFF
TGCGCCAGCAGCCAAGGGGCGGGAGAGATTAGCAATGAGCAGTTCTTC